This is a list of T cell receptor beta chains from one sample in a study of blood T cells in healthy people across ages. TCRdb used MiXCR to reprocess the 5' RACE reads, holding one entry per CDR3 protein. Of approximately 810,000 distinct CDR3 sequences in the sample, 25% to 30% are singletons; the top ten hold approximately 15%. The sequenced material came from blood. The receptors shown here come from a woman aged 80 or over in good health. Each CDR3 is given without its conserved first and last residue.

>TRBV6-5
ASSPGGNPYNEQF
>TRBV20-1
RPKAGVVQY
>TRBV5-1
ASSLAGDWNTEAF
>TRBV12-3/TRBV12-4
TSSLAGGSHNEQF
>TRBV6-1
ASSETRGTEAF
>TRBV10-3
AIREDRKGEKLF
>TRBV5-6
ASSTGVRETQY
>TRBV20-1
SASGGAFYNEQF
>TRBV7-8
ASSLAIQDYEQY
>TRBV5-4
ASSARDRGSEQY
>TRBV18
ASSAGTGESNQPQH
>TRBV20-1
SATSPDRLNQPQH
>TRBV5-1
ASSTGDGAGNQPQH
>TRBV30
AWNLGQGRKETQY
>TRBV30
AWSWGLVQF
>TRBV20-1
SARDTRGGGLGETQY
>TRBV5-1
ASSLAGTGKETQY
>TRBV12-3/TRBV12-4
ASSMTSGGPGELF
>TRBV19
ASRETSGGLDTQY
>TRBV2
ASNLRTSNYGYT
>TRBV25-1
ASSDRGAYYNEQF
>TRBV19
ASTPEFQGLWH
>TRBV20-1
SARRTGAYNSPLH
>TRBV28
ASRPVGLAAYNEQF
>TRBV7-8
ASSSHIWTDVDPHGYT
>TRBV7-2
ASSLDGNSFEQY
>TRBV6-2/TRBV6-3
ASTRTGPIGGST
>TRBV28
ASSSPGTTTNEKLF
>TRBV6-6
ASSPGPVGETQY
>TRBV2
ASSVGGGPYYEQY
>TRBV6-5
ASRKGQGVYNEQF
>TRBV7-2
ASSNHQGSTDTQY
>TRBV7-9
ASSPLTGLNSPLH
>TRBV11-2
ASRQGSGTGSSGANVLT
>TRBV7-3
ASSLIASGGRETQY
>TRBV5-1
ASSFTTNTEAF
>TRBV5-6
ASSTYRAGNQPQH
>TRBV12-3/TRBV12-4
ASSSGISTDTQY
>TRBV14
ASSLLAGGHYNEQF
>TRBV7-2
ASSPRGGENEKLF
>TRBV20-1
SARAGSSSGANVLT
>TRBV24-1
ATSDLNRTPYEQY
>TRBV12-3/TRBV12-4
ASRYRDGTYEQY
>TRBV7-2
ASSSDRDYWDTQD
>TRBV5-4
ASSSDRGRNYGYT